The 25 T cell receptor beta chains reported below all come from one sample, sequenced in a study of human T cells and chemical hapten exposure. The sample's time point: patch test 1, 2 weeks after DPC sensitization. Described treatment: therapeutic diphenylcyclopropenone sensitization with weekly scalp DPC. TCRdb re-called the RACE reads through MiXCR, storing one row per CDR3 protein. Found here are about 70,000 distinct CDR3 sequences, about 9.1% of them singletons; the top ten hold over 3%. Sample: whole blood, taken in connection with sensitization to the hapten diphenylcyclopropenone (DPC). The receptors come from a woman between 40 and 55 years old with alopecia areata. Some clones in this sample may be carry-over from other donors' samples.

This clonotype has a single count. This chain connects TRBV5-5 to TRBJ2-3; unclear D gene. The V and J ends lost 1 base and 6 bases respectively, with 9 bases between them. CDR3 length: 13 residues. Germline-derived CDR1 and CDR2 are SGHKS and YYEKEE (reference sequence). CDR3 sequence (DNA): TGTGCCAGCAGCTTGTCCCCACGGGATACGCAGTATTTT. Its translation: CASSLSPRDTQYF.

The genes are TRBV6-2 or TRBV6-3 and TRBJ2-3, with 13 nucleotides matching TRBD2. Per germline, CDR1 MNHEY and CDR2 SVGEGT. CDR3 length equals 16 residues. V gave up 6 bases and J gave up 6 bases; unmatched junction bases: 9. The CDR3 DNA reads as TGTGCCAGCAGCCCGGGACTAGCGGGGTTCATTGATACGCAGTATTTT. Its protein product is CASSPGLAGFIDTQYF.

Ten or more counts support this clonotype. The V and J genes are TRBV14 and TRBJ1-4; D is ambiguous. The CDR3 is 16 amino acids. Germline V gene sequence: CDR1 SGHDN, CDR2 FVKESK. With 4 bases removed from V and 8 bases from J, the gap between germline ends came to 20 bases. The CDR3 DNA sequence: TGTGCCAGCAGCCGAGAAGGGTATACCCTTCGGGAAAAACTGTTTTTT. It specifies CASSREGYTLREKLFF.

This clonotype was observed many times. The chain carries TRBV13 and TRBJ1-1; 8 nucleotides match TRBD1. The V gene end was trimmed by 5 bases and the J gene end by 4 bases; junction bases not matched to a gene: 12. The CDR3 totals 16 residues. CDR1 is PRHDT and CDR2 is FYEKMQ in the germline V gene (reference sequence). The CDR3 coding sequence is TGTGCCAGCAGCCGGGTATTCAGGGGGCGTCTCACTGAAGCTTTCTTT. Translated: CASSRVFRGRLTEAFF.

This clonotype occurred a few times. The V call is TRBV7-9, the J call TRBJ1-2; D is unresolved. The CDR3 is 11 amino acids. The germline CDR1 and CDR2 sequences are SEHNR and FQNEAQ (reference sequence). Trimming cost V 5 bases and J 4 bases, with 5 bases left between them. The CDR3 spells CASSQSYGYTF. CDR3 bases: TGTGCCAGCAGCCAAAGCTATGGCTACACCTTC.

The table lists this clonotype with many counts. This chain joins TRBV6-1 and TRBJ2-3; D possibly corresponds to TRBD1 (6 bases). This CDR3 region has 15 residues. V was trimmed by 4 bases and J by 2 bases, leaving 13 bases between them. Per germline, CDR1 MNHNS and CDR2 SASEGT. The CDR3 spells CASSGPTGLTDTQYF. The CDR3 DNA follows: TGTGCCAGCAGTGGGCCCACAGGGCTCACAGATACGCAGTATTTT.

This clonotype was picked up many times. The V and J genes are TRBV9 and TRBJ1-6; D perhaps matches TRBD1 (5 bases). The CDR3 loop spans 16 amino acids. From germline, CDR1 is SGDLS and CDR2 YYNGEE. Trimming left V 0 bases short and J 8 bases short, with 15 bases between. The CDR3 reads CASSVDADNLHSPLHF. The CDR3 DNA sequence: TGTGCCAGCAGCGTAGATGCGGACAACCTCCATTCACCCCTCCACTTT.

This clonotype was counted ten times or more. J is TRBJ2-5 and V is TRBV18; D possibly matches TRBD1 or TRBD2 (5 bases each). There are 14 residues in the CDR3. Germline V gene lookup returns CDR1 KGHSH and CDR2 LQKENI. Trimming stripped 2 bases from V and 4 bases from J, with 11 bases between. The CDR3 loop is CASSPSSGAETQYF. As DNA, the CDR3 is TGTGCCAGCTCACCAAGCTCCGGGGCAGAGACCCAGTACTTC. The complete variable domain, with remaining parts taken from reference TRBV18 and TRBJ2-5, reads NAGVMQNPRHLVRRRGQEARLRCSPMKGHSHVYWYRQLPEEGLKFMVYLQKENIIDESGMPKERFSAEFPKEGPSILRIQQVVRGDSAAYFCASSPSSGAETQYFGPGTRLLVL.

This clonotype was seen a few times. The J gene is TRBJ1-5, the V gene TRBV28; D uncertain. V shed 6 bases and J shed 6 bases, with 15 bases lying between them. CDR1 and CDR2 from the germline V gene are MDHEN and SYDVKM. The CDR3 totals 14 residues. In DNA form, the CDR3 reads TGTGCCAGCAGCTTTTCGCAGATACCTCAGCCCCAGCATTTT. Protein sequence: CASSFSQIPQPQHF.

The CDR3 DNA reads as TGTGCCAGCAGGATAGGGGGCGCGAAGCATGGCTACACCTTC. Encoded protein: CASRIGGAKHGYTF. The chain is built from TRBV6-2 or TRBV6-3 and TRBJ1-2; TRBD1 matches 7 bases. There are 14 residues in the CDR3. Germline loops: CDR1 MNHEY, CDR2 SVGEGT. The ends lost 6 bases at V and 6 bases at J; junction bases unmatched: 10.

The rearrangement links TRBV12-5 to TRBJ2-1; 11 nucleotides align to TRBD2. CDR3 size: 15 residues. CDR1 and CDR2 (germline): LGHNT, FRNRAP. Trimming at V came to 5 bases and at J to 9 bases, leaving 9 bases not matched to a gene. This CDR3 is CASGLLAGGRGEQFF. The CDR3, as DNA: TGTGCTAGTGGTCTGCTAGCGGGGGGTAGGGGTGAGCAGTTCTTC.

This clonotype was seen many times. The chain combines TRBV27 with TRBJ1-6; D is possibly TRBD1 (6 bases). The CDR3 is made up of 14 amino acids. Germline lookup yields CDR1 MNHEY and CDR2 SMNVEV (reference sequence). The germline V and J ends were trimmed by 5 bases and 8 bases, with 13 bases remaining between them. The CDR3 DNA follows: TGTGCCAGCAGTCCCATATGGGGGCATTCACCCCTCCACTTT. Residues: CASSPIWGHSPLHF.

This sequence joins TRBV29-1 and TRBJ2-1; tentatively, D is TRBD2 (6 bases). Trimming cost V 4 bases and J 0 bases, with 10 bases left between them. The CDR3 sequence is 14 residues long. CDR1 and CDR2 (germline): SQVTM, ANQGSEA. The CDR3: CSVARRGSYNEQFF. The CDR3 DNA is TGCAGCGTTGCCCGGCGGGGCTCCTACAATGAGCAGTTCTTC.

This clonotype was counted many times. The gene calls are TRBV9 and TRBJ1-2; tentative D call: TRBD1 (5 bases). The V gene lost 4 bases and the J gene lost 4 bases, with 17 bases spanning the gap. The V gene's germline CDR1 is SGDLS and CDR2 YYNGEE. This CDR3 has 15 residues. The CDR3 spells CASSLGDWVSYGYTF. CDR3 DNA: TGTGCCAGCAGCCTAGGGGATTGGGTATCCTATGGCTACACCTTC. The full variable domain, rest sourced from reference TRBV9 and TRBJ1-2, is DSGVTQTPKHLITATGQRVTLRCSPRSGDLSVYWYQQSLDQGLQFLIQYYNGEERAKGNILERFSAQQFPDLHSELNLSSLELGDSALYFCASSLGDWVSYGYTFGSGTRLTVV.

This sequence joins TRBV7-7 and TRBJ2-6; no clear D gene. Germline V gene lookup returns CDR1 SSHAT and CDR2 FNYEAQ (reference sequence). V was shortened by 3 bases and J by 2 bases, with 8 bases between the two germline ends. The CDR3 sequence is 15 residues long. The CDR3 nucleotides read TGTGCCAGCAGCTTGTCGGAAACTGGGGCCAACGTCCTGACTTTC. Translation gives CASSLSETGANVLTF.

CDR3 sequence (DNA): TGTGCCAGCAGCACCACCTACGAGCAGTACTTC. It encodes CASSTTYEQYF. The V gene is TRBV7-2, the J gene TRBJ2-7; D gene ambiguous. CDR1 and CDR2 (germline): SGHTA, FQGNSA. The CDR3 length is 11 residues. V lost 5 bases to trimming and J lost 2 bases, with 4 bases between them.

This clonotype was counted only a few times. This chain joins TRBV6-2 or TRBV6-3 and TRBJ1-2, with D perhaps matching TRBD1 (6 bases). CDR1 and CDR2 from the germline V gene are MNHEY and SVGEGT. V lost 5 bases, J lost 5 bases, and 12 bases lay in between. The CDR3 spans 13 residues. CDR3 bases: TGTGCCAGCAGTCTCCGACAGGAGTATGGCTACACCTTC. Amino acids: CASSLRQEYGYTF.

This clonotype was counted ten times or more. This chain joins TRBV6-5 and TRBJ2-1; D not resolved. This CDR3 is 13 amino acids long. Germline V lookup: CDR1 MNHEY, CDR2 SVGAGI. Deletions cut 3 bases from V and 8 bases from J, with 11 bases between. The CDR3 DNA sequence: TGTGCCAGCAGTTATAAGGGTTATTATGAGCAGTTCTTC. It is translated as CASSYKGYYEQFF.

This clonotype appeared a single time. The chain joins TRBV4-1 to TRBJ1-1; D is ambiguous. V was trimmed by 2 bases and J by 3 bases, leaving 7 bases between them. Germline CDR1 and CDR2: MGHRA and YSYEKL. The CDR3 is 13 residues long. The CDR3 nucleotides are TGCGCCAGCAGCCAACCTGCGGACACTGAAGCTTTCTTT. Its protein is CASSQPADTEAFF.

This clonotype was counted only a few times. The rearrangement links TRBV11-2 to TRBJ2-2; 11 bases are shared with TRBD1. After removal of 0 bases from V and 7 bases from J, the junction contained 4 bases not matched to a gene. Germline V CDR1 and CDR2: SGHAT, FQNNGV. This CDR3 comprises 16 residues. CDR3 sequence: CASSLDRTGGDGELFF. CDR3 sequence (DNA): TGTGCCAGCAGCTTAGACAGGACAGGGGGCGACGGGGAGCTGTTTTTT.

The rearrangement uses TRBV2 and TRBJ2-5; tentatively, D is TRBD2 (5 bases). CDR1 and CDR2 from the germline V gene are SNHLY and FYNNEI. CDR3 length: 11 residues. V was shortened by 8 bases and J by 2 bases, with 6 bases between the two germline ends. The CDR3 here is CASRTQETQYF. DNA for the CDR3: TGTGCCAGCCGGACTCAAGAGACCCAGTACTTC.

Here the CDR3 reads CASSPRGGRNTEAFF. In DNA form, the CDR3 reads TGTGCCAGCAGCCCCCGGGGGGGGCGAAACACTGAAGCTTTCTTT. J is TRBJ1-1 and V is TRBV5-4; D might be TRBD1 (6 bases). The V gene lost 4 bases and the J gene lost 2 bases, with 15 bases spanning the gap. Looked up from germline, CDR1 is SGHNT and CDR2 is YYREEE (reference sequence). The CDR3 is 15 residues long.

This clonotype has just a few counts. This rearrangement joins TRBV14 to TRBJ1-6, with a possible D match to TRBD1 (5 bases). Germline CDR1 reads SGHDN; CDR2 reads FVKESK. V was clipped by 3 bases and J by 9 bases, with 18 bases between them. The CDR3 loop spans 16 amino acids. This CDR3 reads CASSQRDQGWGSPLHF. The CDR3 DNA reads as TGTGCCAGCAGCCAGAGGGACCAGGGTTGGGGTTCACCCCTCCACTTT.

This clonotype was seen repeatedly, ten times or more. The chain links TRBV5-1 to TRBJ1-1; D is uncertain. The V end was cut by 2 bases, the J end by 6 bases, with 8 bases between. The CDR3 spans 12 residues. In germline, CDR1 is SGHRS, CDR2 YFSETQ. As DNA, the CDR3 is TGCGCCAGCAGCTTAACGCAAGCTGAAGCTTTCTTT. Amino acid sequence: CASSLTQAEAFF.

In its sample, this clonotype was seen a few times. As DNA, the CDR3 is TGTGCCAGCAGCCACGCGTCCTACAATGAGCAGTTCTTC. This encodes CASSHASYNEQFF. The V gene is TRBV6-2 or TRBV6-3, the J gene TRBJ2-1; no firm D call. CDR3 length equals 13 residues. Trimming pared 6 bases from V and 1 base from J, leaving 7 bases between. Germline V gives CDR1 MNHEY, CDR2 SVGEGT.